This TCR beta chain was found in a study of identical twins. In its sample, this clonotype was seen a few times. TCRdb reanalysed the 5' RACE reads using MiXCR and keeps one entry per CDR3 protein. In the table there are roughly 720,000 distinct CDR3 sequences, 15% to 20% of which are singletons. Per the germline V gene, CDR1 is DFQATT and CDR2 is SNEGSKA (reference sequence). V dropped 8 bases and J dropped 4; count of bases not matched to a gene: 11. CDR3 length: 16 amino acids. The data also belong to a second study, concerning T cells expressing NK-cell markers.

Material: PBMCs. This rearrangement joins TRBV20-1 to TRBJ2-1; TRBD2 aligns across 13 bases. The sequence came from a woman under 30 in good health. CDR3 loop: CSTYSTSGGKYNEQFF. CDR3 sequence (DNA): TGCAGTACCTACTCGACTAGCGGGGGGAAGTACAATGAGCAGTTCTTC.